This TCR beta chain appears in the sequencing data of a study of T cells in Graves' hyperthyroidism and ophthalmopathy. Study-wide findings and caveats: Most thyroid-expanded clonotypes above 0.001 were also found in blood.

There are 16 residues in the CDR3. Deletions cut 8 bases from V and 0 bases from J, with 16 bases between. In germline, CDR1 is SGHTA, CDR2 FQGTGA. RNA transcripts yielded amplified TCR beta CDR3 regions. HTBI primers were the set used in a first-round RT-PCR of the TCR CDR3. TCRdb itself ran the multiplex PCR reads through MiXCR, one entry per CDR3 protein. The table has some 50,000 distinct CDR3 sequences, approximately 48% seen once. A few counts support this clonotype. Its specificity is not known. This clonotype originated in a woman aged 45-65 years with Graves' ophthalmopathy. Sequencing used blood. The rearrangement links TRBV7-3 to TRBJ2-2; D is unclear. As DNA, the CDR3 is TGTGCCAGCTCACCAAATCCACACCCGAACACCGGGGAGCTGTTTTTT. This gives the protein CASSPNPHPNTGELFF.